This T cell receptor (beta chain) came from a study of blood T cell repertoires in COVID-19. At the level of the study: Whether acute or convalescent, the COVID-19 samples came from the United States, Italy and Spain. PBMCs, B-cell-depleted T cells, or T cells provided the cDNA or gDNA that made up the material.

This clone occurred once. In the original workflow: Reference gene primer amplification gave estimated nucleated cell counts. Only in-frame clones appear in the TCRdb table, and some are missing; sequencing was by immunoSEQ multiplex PCR. The DNA was the basis for D and trimming; V, J and clone size are from that table. The data show 25,000 to 35,000 clones, over 75% seen once. Trimming pared 3 bases from V and 4 bases from J, leaving 14 bases between. Germline V gives CDR1 SGHDT, CDR2 YYEEEE. This CDR3 has 14 residues. The specimen sequenced was peripheral blood. This TCR came from a man aged 65 to 79 with active COVID-19. The chain recombines TRBV5-6 with TRBJ2-7; D perhaps matches TRBD1 (6 bases). The DNA of the CDR3 is TGTGCCAGCAGCTCCCCGGGACACCTTTACGAGCAGTACTTC. Translated, it gives CASSSPGHLYEQYF.